This T cell receptor (beta chain) is drawn from a study of T cell responses to AZD1222 COVID-19 vaccine (dated by TCRdb to the early 2020s). Study-level background: AZD1222 recipients whose second dose came at about 4 weeks and those whose second dose came at about 12 weeks were combined into one group, since spike-specific TCR depth and breadth did not differ between the two schedules. A total of approximately 250 trial participants underwent TCR sequencing, of whom nearly 210 had received two doses of AZD1222 and roughly 26 had received two doses of the MenACWY control vaccine. Trial participants were enrolled into age subgroups of 18-55, 56-69 and 70-plus years, which contained around 150, 29 and 61 TCR-sequenced participants, respectively. On the study overall, not on this receptor specifically: Because no samples from the day 14 peak response were available, repertoires could be characterized only after the peak T cell response. The vaccine-associated CD4 TCRs covered the entire spike protein, and the dominant responses fell in regions 160-218 and 743-854. The 56-69-year group was small, and its depth increase did not reach significance, likely because of low power. Only a handful of AZD1222 recipients were SARS-CoV-2 seropositive at baseline, limiting conclusions about previously exposed vaccinees. Most participants were white British and females outnumbered males, and the authors suggested that clonal diversity may have been underestimated. Reportedly, close to half of the unique spike-specific TCRs recognized epitopes lying outside the regions that are mutated in the B.1.351 and B.1.1.7 variants. After two AZD1222 doses, both the breadth and the depth of spike-specific TCRs were significantly higher than at day 0 and than in MenACWY recipients.

The CDR3 runs 14 residues from the cysteine to the phenylalanine. The only DNA kept is the CDR3, 42 bases in frame from the first base. Cut back by 2 bases and 4 bases, the V and J ends lie 12 bases apart. CDR1 and CDR2 are drawn from the germline V gene: MNHEY, SVGEGT. The CDR3 regions of human TCRbeta chains were analyzed by immunosequencing. The authors' pipeline ran thus. Repertoire TCRs were checked for matches against a reference library of SARS-CoV-2-specific TCRs that had been generated using the MIRA antigen-specificity platform. Breadth was defined as the fraction of unique TCRs that were SARS-CoV-2-associated, and depth was defined as the fraction of total T cells that were SARS-CoV-2-associated. Using the MIRA data, each spike-specific TCR was assigned both to the spike region to which the TCR was reactive and to a CD4 or CD8 class. Log10-transformed breadth and depth values were compared by one-way ANOVA with Sidak's multiple comparisons tests. TCRdb took this table from immuneACCESS and kept in-frame rearrangements with V and J called. Such tables lack part of the clones; where checked against another copy, unresolved V genes explain under half of the gap, and the rest is unexplained. The DNA was the basis for D and trimming; V, J and clone size are from that table. The sample yields more than 250,000 clones; over 85% were counted once. Jointly, the top ten make up 0.55% of the sample.

Taken with the paper, the label for time point translates to: baseline before first vaccination. Samples from vaccinated people were obtained from the UK trials COV001 and COV002, which included a single-blind randomized controlled phase 2/3 trial of AZD1222 (ChAdOx1 nCoV-19) in healthy adults. Trial participant PBMC samples were collected at day 0 and day 28 after the second dose for TCRbeta chain sequencing. Concerning this clone: It lacks a known antigen. Qualities for individual bases were not recorded, and no much larger clone is one base off.

Here the sequenced sample was peripheral blood, taken on day 0 of AZD1222 vaccination. Recombination connected TRBV6-2 or TRBV6-3 to TRBJ2-7; the best D guess is TRBD2, with 6 bases matching. The clonotype comes from an adult in good health. The sequence in DNA is TGTGCCAGCAGTTACGGGGGGAAGAATTACGAGCAGTACTTC. Translated, it gives CASSYGGKNYEQYF.